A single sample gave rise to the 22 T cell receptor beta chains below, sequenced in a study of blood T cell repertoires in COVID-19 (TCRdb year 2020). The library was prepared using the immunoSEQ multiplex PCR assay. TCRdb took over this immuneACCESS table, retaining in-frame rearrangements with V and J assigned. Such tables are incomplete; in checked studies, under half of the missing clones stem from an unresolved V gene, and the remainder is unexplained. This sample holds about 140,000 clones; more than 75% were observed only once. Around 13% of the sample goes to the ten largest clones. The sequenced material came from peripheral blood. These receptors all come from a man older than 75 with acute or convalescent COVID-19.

CDR3 DNA sequence: TGTGCCAGCAGTTCTAGAGCGGGAGCCGGGGCCAACGTCCTGACTTTC. Encoded protein: CASSSRAGAGANVLTF. This chain uses TRBV9 with TRBJ2-6; the match to TRBD2 covers 8 bases. J lost 4 bases, V lost 5 bases, and 8 bases had no gene match. The CDR3 is 16 amino acids. In germline, CDR1 is SGDLS, CDR2 YYNGEE. Full variable domain (missing parts from reference TRBV9 and TRBJ2-6): DSGVTQTPKHLITATGQRVTLRCSPRSGDLSVYWYQQSLDQGLQFLIQYYNGEERAKGNILERFSAQQFPDLHSELNLSSLELGDSALYFCASSSRAGAGANVLTFGAGSRLTVL.

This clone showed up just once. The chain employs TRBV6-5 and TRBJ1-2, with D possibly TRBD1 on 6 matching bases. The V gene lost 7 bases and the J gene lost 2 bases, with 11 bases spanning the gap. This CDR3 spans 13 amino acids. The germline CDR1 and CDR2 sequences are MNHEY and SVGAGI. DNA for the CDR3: TGTGCCAGCACCAAGGACAGAAACTATGGCTACACCTTC. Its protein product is CASTKDRNYGYTF.

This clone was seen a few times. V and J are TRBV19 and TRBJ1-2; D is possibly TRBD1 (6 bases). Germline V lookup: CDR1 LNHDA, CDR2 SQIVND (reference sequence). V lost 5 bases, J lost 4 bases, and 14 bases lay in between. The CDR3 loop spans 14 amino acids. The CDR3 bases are TGTGCCAGTAGTTCGAGGACAGCTGTCTATGGCTACACCTTC. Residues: CASSSRTAVYGYTF.

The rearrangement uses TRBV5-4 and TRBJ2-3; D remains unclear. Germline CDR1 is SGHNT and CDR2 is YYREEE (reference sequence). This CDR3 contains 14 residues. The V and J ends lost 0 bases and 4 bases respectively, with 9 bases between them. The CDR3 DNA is TGTGCCAGCAGCTTGGAAGTGGGCCCAGATACGCAGTATTTT. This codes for CASSLEVGPDTQYF.

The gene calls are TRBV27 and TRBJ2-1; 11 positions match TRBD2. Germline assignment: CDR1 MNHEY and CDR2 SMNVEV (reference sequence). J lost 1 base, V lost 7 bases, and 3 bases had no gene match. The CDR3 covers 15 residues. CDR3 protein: CASTWTSGSYNEQFF. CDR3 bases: TGTGCCAGCACTTGGACTAGCGGGTCCTACAATGAGCAGTTCTTC.

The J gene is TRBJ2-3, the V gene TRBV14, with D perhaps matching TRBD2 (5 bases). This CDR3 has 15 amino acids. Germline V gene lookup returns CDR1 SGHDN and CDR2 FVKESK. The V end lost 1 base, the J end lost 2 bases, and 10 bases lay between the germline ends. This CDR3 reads CASSQAEEFTDTQYF. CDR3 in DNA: TGTGCCAGCAGCCAAGCGGAGGAGTTCACAGATACGCAGTATTTT.

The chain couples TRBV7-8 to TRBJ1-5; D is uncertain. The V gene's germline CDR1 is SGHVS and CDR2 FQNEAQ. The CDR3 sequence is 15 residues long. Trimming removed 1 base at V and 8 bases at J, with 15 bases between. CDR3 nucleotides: TGTGCCAGCAGCTTAGACGGTACAGCCTGGGAGCCCCAGCATTTT. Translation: CASSLDGTAWEPQHF.

CDR3 DNA sequence: TGTGCCAGCAGCCCAGGGGCAAAAGAGACCCAGTACTTC. This encodes CASSPGAKETQYF. This rearrangement joins TRBV12-3 or TRBV12-4 to TRBJ2-5, with D tentatively TRBD1 (6 bases). The CDR3 sequence is 13 residues long. V was clipped by 6 bases and J by 3 bases, with 11 bases between them.

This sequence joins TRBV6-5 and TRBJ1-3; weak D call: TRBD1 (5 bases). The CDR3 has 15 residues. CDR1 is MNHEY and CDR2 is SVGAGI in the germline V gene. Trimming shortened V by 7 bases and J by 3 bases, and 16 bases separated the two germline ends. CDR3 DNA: TGTGCCAGCACCTCCCCGGGACTTGGTGGAAACACCATATATTTT. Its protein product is CASTSPGLGGNTIYF.

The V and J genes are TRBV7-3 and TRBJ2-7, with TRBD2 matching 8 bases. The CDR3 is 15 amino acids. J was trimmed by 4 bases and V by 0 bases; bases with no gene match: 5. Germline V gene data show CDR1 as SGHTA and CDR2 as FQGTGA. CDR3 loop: CASSLTGGRSYEQYF. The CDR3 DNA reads TGTGCCAGCAGCTTAACGGGCGGGAGGTCGTACGAGCAGTACTTC.

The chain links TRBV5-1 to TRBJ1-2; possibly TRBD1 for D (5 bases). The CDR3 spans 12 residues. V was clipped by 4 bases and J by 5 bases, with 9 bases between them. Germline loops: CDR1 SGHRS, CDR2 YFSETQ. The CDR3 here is CASSPDRYGYTF. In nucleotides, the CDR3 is TGCGCCAGCAGCCCAGACAGATATGGCTACACCTTC.

As DNA, the CDR3 is TGCGCCAGCAGCTTGGCCGTGGAGGGAAGTGAGTTCTTC. This gives the protein CASSLAVEGSEFF. V usage is TRBV5-1 and J usage is TRBJ2-1; TRBD2 is a possible D gene (6 bases). CDR1 is SGHRS, CDR2 YFSETQ, per germline. V lost 0 bases and J 14 bases, leaving 15 bases between the germline ends. There are 13 residues in the CDR3.

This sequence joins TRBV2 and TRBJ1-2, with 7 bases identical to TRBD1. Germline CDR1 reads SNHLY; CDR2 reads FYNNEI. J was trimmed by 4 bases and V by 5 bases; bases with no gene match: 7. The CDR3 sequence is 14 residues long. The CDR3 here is CASSLGQTLYGYTF. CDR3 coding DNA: TGTGCCAGCAGTCTGGGACAGACCCTCTATGGCTACACCTTC.

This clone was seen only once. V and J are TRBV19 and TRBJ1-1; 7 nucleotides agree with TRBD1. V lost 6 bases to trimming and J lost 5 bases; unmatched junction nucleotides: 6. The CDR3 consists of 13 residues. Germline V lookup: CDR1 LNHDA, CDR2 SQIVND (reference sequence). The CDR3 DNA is TGTGCCAGTAGGCTCACAGGGGAGACTGAAGCTTTCTTT. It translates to CASRLTGETEAFF.

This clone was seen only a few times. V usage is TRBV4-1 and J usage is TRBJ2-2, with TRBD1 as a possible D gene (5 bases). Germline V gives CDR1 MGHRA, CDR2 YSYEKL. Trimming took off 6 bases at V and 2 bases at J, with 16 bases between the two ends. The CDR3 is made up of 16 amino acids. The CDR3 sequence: CASSRTGDLNTGELFF. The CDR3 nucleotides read TGCGCCAGCAGTCGTACAGGCGATCTAAACACCGGGGAGCTGTTTTTT.

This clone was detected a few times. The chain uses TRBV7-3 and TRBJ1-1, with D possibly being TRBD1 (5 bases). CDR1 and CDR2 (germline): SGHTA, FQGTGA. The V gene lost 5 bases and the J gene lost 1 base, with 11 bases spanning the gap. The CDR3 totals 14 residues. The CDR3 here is CASSEGHQNTEAFF. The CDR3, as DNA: TGTGCCAGCAGCGAAGGACACCAGAACACTGAAGCTTTCTTT.

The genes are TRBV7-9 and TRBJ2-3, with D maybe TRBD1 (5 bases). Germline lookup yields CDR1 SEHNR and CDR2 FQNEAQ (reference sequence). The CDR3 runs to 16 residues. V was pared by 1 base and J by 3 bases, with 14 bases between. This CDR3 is CASSLELGQGTDTQYF. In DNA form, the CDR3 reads TGTGCCAGCAGCTTAGAATTAGGGCAGGGAACAGATACGCAGTATTTT.

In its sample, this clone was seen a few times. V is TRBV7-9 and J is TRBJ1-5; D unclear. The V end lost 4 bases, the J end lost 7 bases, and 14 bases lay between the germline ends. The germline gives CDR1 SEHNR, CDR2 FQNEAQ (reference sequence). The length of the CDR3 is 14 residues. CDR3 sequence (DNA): TGTGCCAGCAGCTCCGGAATACTATGGCAGCCCCAGCATTTT. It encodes CASSSGILWQPQHF.

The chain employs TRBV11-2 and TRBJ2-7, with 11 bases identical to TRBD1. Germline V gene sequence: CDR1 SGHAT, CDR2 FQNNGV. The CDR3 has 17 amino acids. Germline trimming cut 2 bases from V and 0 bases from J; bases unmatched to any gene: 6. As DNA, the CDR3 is TGTGCCAGCAGCTTAACCTTCGGGACAGGGGGCTCCTACGAGCAGTACTTC. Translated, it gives CASSLTFGTGGSYEQYF. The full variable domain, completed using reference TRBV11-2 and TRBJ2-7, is EAGVAQSPRYKIIEKRQSVAFWCNPISGHATLYWYQQILGQGPKLLIQFQNNGVVDDSQLPKDRFSAERLKGVDSTLKIQPAKLEDSAVYLCASSLTFGTGGSYEQYFGPGTRLTVT.

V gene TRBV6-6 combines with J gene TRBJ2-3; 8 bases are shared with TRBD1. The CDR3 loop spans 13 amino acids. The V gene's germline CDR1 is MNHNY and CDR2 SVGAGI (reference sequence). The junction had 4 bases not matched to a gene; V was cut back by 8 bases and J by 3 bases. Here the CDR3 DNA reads TGTGCCAGCGAAAGACAGGGGACAGATACGCAGTATTTT. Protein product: CASERQGTDTQYF.

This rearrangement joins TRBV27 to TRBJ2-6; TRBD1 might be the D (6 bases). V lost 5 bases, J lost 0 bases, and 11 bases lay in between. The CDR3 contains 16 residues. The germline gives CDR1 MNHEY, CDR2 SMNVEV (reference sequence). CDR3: CASSPGQPSGANVLTF. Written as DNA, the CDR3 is TGTGCCAGCAGTCCCGGACAGCCCTCTGGGGCCAACGTCCTGACTTTC.

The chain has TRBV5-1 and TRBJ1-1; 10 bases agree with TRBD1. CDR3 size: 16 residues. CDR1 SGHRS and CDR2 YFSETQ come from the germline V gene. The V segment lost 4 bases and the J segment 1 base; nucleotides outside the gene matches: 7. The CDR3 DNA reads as TGCGCCAGCAGCGTGGGACAGGGGATTCCGAACACTGAAGCTTTCTTT. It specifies CASSVGQGIPNTEAFF.